Listed below are T cell receptor beta chains from one sample, sequenced in a study of OX40 agonist ivuxolimab in advanced cancers. Some clones are missing from TCRdb's copy, which holds only in-frame ones; the method was immunoSEQ multiplex PCR. There are approximately 84,000 clones in the sample; approximately 89% occur only once, and approximately 0.2% lies in the top ten. Source: CD4+ or CD8+ T cells sorted from blood, taken in a trial of the OX40 agonist ivuxolimab. The origin of the receptors is an adult with an advanced solid tumor such as melanoma, head and neck, liver or kidney cancer. The CDR3 runs from the conserved cysteine through the conserved F or W. The D gene is left open where the match is weak. Size is omitted from some rows. Given values are once, few, many or a class for expanded clones.

clone size: .
D gene: TRBD2
J gene: TRBJ2-4
V gene: TRBV29-1
CDR3 protein: CSAGGPGAGAAKNIQYF
CDR3 DNA: TGCAGCGCGGGGGGACCCGGGGCGGGAGCAGCCAAAAACATTCAGTACTTC

clone size: .
D gene: TRBD2
J gene: TRBJ2-2
V gene: TRBV27
CDR3 protein: CASSLLAGAYGELFF
CDR3 DNA: TGTGCCAGCAGTTTACTAGCGGGAGCCTACGGGGAGCTGTTTTTT

clone size: .
D gene: .
J gene: TRBJ2-5
V gene: TRBV6-1
CDR3 protein: CASNGRELETQYF
CDR3 DNA: TGTGCCAGCAACGGCAGGGAATTAGAGACCCAGTACTTC

clone size: .
D gene: .
J gene: TRBJ2-5
V gene: TRBV19
CDR3 protein: CASSLGNQETQYF
CDR3 DNA: TGTGCCAGTAGCCTTGGGAATCAAGAGACCCAGTACTTC

clone size: .
D gene: .
J gene: TRBJ2-4
V gene: TRBV7-2
CDR3 protein: CASSSFRTAKNIQYF
CDR3 DNA: TGTGCCAGCAGCTCCTTCAGGACAGCGAAAAACATTCAGTACTTC

clone size: once
D gene: .
J gene: TRBJ2-7
V gene: TRBV28
CDR3 protein: CASSYPGTGYEQYF
CDR3 DNA: TGTGCCAGCAGTTACCCGGGCACTGGGTACGAGCAGTACTTC

clone size: .
D gene: TRBD1
J gene: TRBJ2-7
V gene: TRBV28
CDR3 protein: CASSLPSHRGRYEQYF
CDR3 DNA: TGTGCCAGCAGTTTACCTAGTCACAGGGGGCGGTACGAGCAGTACTTC

clone size: .
D gene: .
J gene: TRBJ1-2
V gene: TRBV29-1
CDR3 protein: CSVVSGKHGYTF
CDR3 DNA: TGCAGCGTTGTTTCAGGGAAGCATGGCTACACCTTC

clone size: .
D gene: .
J gene: TRBJ1-5
V gene: TRBV2
CDR3 protein: CASSVGRGTQPQHF
CDR3 DNA: TGTGCCAGCAGTGTGGGGCGGGGAACTCAGCCCCAGCATTTT

clone size: .
D gene: .
J gene: TRBJ2-1
V gene: TRBV5-1
CDR3 protein: CASSLGGNSYNEQFF
CDR3 DNA: TGCGCCAGCAGCTTGGGGGGGAACTCCTACAATGAGCAGTTCTTC

clone size: .
D gene: .
J gene: TRBJ1-1
V gene: TRBV6-5
CDR3 protein: CASSPWTGNTEAFF
CDR3 DNA: TGTGCCAGCAGCCCCTGGACGGGAAACACTGAAGCTTTCTTT

clone size: .
D gene: .
J gene: TRBJ2-5
V gene: TRBV5-4
CDR3 protein: CASSQTGQGPSGETQYF
CDR3 DNA: TGTGCCAGCTCACAAACCGGGCAGGGACCCTCTGGGGAGACCCAGTACTTC

clone size: .
D gene: .
J gene: TRBJ2-5
V gene: TRBV6-1
CDR3 protein: CASSRDQGKETQYF
CDR3 DNA: TGTGCCAGCAGTCGTGACCAAGGCAAAGAGACCCAGTACTTC

clone size: .
D gene: .
J gene: TRBJ2-7
V gene: TRBV2
CDR3 protein: CASRTAGGVYEQYF
CDR3 DNA: TGTGCCAGCAGGACGGCCGGGGGAGTCTACGAGCAGTACTTC

clone size: .
D gene: .
J gene: TRBJ2-5
V gene: TRBV11-2
CDR3 protein: CASSLDPQGGKTQYF
CDR3 DNA: TGTGCCAGCAGCTTAGATCCGCAGGGGGGGAAGACCCAGTACTTC

clone size: .
D gene: TRBD1
J gene: TRBJ2-7
V gene: TRBV19
CDR3 protein: CASSISVRRTGSYEQYF
CDR3 DNA: TGTGCCAGTAGTATATCGGTGAGGCGGACAGGCTCCTACGAGCAGTACTTC

clone size: .
D gene: TRBD2
J gene: TRBJ2-5
V gene: TRBV11-2
CDR3 protein: CASSSNTRLAGGRETQYF
CDR3 DNA: TGTGCCAGCAGCTCCAACACTAGACTAGCGGGGGGGCGGGAGACCCAGTACTTC

clone size: .
D gene: TRBD1
J gene: TRBJ2-5
V gene: TRBV5-1
CDR3 protein: CASSLAPGQQETQYF
CDR3 DNA: TGCGCCAGCAGCTTGGCCCCGGGACAGCAAGAGACCCAGTACTTC

clone size: .
D gene: .
J gene: TRBJ2-7
V gene: TRBV5-1
CDR3 protein: CASSLLTGGSYEQYF
CDR3 DNA: TGCGCCAGCAGCTTGTTAACAGGAGGGTCCTACGAGCAGTACTTC

clone size: .
D gene: .
J gene: TRBJ1-1
V gene: TRBV6-6
CDR3 protein: CASSYSRGLGTEAFF
CDR3 DNA: TGTGCCAGCAGTTACTCGAGGGGCCTCGGCACTGAAGCTTTCTTT

clone size: .
D gene: .
J gene: TRBJ1-6
V gene: TRBV2
CDR3 protein: CASWRGGVRPLHF
CDR3 DNA: TGTGCCAGCTGGCGGGGGGGGGTGCGACCCCTCCACTTT

clone size: .
D gene: TRBD1
J gene: TRBJ2-7
V gene: TRBV5-1
CDR3 protein: CASRRGQGPYEQYF
CDR3 DNA: TGCGCCAGCAGACGAGGACAGGGTCCCTACGAGCAGTACTTC

clone size: .
D gene: TRBD2
J gene: TRBJ2-1
V gene: TRBV25-1
CDR3 protein: CASTEWGGIGEQFF
CDR3 DNA: TGTGCCAGCACCGAATGGGGGGGGATAGGTGAGCAGTTCTTC

clone size: few
D gene: .
J gene: TRBJ2-1
V gene: TRBV7-3
CDR3 protein: CASSLNRLANEQFF
CDR3 DNA: TGTGCCAGCAGCTTAAACCGACTCGCCAATGAGCAGTTCTTC

clone size: .
D gene: .
J gene: TRBJ2-3
V gene: TRBV11-2
CDR3 protein: CASSLDPGFPTQYF
CDR3 DNA: TGTGCCAGCAGCTTAGACCCGGGCTTCCCCACGCAGTATTTT

clone size: .
D gene: .
J gene: TRBJ2-3
V gene: TRBV5-1
CDR3 protein: CASSLDSRAGDTQYF
CDR3 DNA: TGCGCCAGCAGCTTAGACTCCCGGGCAGGTGATACGCAGTATTTT

clone size: .
D gene: TRBD2
J gene: TRBJ2-1
V gene: TRBV28
CDR3 protein: CASSALGTNQFF
CDR3 DNA: TGTGCCAGCAGTGCCTTGGGGACTAACCAGTTCTTC

clone size: .
D gene: .
J gene: TRBJ2-5
V gene: TRBV7-7
CDR3 protein: CASSSRGVQETQYF
CDR3 DNA: TGTGCCAGCAGCTCTAGGGGGGTCCAAGAGACCCAGTACTTC

clone size: .
D gene: TRBD1
J gene: TRBJ1-1
V gene: TRBV28
CDR3 protein: CASRGQGATEAFF
CDR3 DNA: TGTGCCAGCAGAGGACAGGGGGCGACTGAAGCTTTCTTT

clone size: .
D gene: .
J gene: TRBJ2-7
V gene: TRBV9
CDR3 protein: CASSVEAVSYEQYF
CDR3 DNA: TGTGCCAGCAGCGTAGAGGCGGTCTCCTACGAGCAGTACTTC

clone size: .
D gene: .
J gene: TRBJ1-1
V gene: TRBV4-2
CDR3 protein: CASSQGALGAFF
CDR3 DNA: TGTGCCAGCAGCCAGGGTGCCTTAGGGGCTTTCTTT

clone size: .
D gene: .
J gene: TRBJ1-4
V gene: TRBV11-2
CDR3 protein: CASSKTSTNEKLFF
CDR3 DNA: TGTGCCAGCAGTAAGACTTCAACTAATGAAAAACTGTTTTTT

clone size: .
D gene: .
J gene: TRBJ1-1
V gene: TRBV19
CDR3 protein: CASSTTQGFSTEAFF
CDR3 DNA: TGTGCCAGTAGTACCACCCAGGGATTTTCCACTGAAGCTTTCTTT

clone size: .
D gene: .
J gene: TRBJ1-2
V gene: TRBV7-9
CDR3 protein: CASSFGPGKVRYTF
CDR3 DNA: TGTGCCAGCAGCTTTGGTCCAGGGAAGGTTCGCTACACCTTC

clone size: .
D gene: TRBD2
J gene: TRBJ2-1
V gene: TRBV7-3
CDR3 protein: CASSLTSGGGYNEQFF
CDR3 DNA: TGTGCCAGCAGCTTAACTAGCGGGGGTGGCTACAATGAGCAGTTCTTC

clone size: .
D gene: TRBD2
J gene: TRBJ2-1
V gene: TRBV29-1
CDR3 protein: CSAKKPGLEGTEQFF
CDR3 DNA: TGCAGCGCAAAAAAACCGGGACTAGAGGGGACTGAGCAGTTCTTC

clone size: .
D gene: TRBD2
J gene: TRBJ2-5
V gene: TRBV30
CDR3 protein: CAWSPGLAGVETQYF
CDR3 DNA: TGTGCCTGGAGTCCAGGACTAGCGGGGGTAGAGACCCAGTACTTC

clone size: once
D gene: .
J gene: TRBJ2-2
V gene: TRBV15
CDR3 protein: CATSRTGLTGELFF
CDR3 DNA: TGTGCCACCAGCCGAACAGGGCTCACCGGGGAGCTGTTTTTT

clone size: .
D gene: TRBD1
J gene: TRBJ1-1
V gene: TRBV10-3
CDR3 protein: CAIREQGARNTEAFF
CDR3 DNA: TGTGCCATCAGGGAACAGGGGGCCCGGAACACTGAAGCTTTCTTT

clone size: .
D gene: .
J gene: TRBJ1-1
V gene: TRBV11-2
CDR3 protein: CASSLVGTEAFF
CDR3 DNA: TGTGCCAGCAGCTTAGTAGGTACAGAAGCTTTCTTT

clone size: .
D gene: .
J gene: TRBJ1-4
V gene: TRBV6-1
CDR3 protein: CASSELRKGLGGAEKLFF
CDR3 DNA: TGTGCCAGCAGTGAATTGCGAAAGGGACTAGGGGGTGCGGAAAAACTGTTTTTT

clone size: .
D gene: TRBD1
J gene: TRBJ2-7
V gene: TRBV7-6
CDR3 protein: CASSLSPGPGQGTYEQYF
CDR3 DNA: TGTGCCAGCAGCTTATCGCCTGGGCCGGGACAGGGCACCTACGAGCAGTACTTC

clone size: .
D gene: .
J gene: TRBJ2-1
V gene: TRBV19
CDR3 protein: CASGVEQVYNEQFF
CDR3 DNA: TGTGCCAGTGGGGTGGAACAAGTGTACAATGAGCAGTTCTTC

clone size: .
D gene: TRBD1
J gene: TRBJ2-1
V gene: TRBV19
CDR3 protein: CASSDGTGQYNEQFF
CDR3 DNA: TGTGCCAGTAGTGACGGGACAGGGCAATACAATGAGCAGTTCTTC

clone size: .
D gene: .
J gene: TRBJ2-5
V gene: TRBV10-3
CDR3 protein: CAISDSTKNQETQYF
CDR3 DNA: TGTGCCATCAGTGACTCCACTAAGAATCAAGAGACCCAGTACTTC

clone size: .
D gene: .
J gene: TRBJ2-2
V gene: TRBV5-1
CDR3 protein: CASSLGQNTGELFF
CDR3 DNA: TGCGCCAGCAGCTTGGGACAGAACACCGGGGAGCTGTTTTTT

clone size: .
D gene: TRBD2
J gene: TRBJ2-1
V gene: TRBV4-2
CDR3 protein: CASSQVGGGNYNEQFF
CDR3 DNA: TGTGCCAGCAGCCAAGTCGGCGGGGGAAACTACAATGAGCAGTTCTTC

clone size: .
D gene: .
J gene: TRBJ2-3
V gene: TRBV6-4
CDR3 protein: CASSDSPSSRDTQYF
CDR3 DNA: TGTGCCAGCAGTGACTCACCTAGCAGTCGAGATACGCAGTATTTT

clone size: .
D gene: .
J gene: TRBJ2-3
V gene: TRBV2
CDR3 protein: CASSEARWGAVTQYF
CDR3 DNA: TGTGCCAGCAGTGAAGCTCGGTGGGGGGCGGTTACGCAGTATTTT

clone size: .
D gene: TRBD1
J gene: TRBJ1-2
V gene: TRBV4-1
CDR3 protein: CASSQDWGQDAYGYTF
CDR3 DNA: TGCGCCAGCAGCCAAGATTGGGGACAGGACGCCTATGGCTACACCTTC

clone size: .
D gene: .
J gene: TRBJ2-2
V gene: TRBV18
CDR3 protein: CASSPWDTGELFF
CDR3 DNA: TGTGCCAGCTCACCTTGGGACACCGGGGAGCTGTTTTTT